This T cell receptor (beta chain) was profiled in a study of blood T cell repertoires in COVID-19. V lost 5 bases to trimming and J lost 0 bases, with 14 bases between them. The CDR3 extends over 15 amino acids. Germline CDR1 and CDR2: SGHTA and FQGNSA. This clone occurred once. Produced via immunoSEQ multiplex PCR; TCRdb's table is partial and in-frame only. The profile shows 150,000 to 200,000 clones, 88% of them singletons. The sequencing sample was made of peripheral blood. This TCR came from a human donor in a cohort sampled during active COVID-19. J is TRBJ2-7 and V is TRBV7-2, with TRBD2 as a possible D gene (6 bases). The CDR3 region has the DNA TGTGCCAGCAGCAAAGCACCGGGAGCCTCCTACGAGCAGTACTTC. This gives the protein CASSKAPGASYEQYF.